This T cell receptor (beta chain) was obtained from a study of T cell responses to AZD1222 COVID-19 vaccine. With V trimmed by 4 bases and J by 7 bases, 11 bases remained unmatched. The CDR3 covers 15 residues. Per the germline V gene, CDR1 is KGHSY and CDR2 is FQNENV. The data were produced by immunoSEQ multiplex PCR, yet TCRdb's version contains in-frame clones alone and is incomplete. The sample has 180,000 or so clones, about 93% seen once; the top ten hold more than 0.8%. The source material was peripheral blood, sampled 28 days after the second AZD1222 dose. V is TRBV16 and J is TRBJ1-2; TRBD1 agrees at 8 bases. The sequence was obtained from an adult who received the AZD1222 COVID-19 vaccine. The CDR3 DNA reads as TGTGCCAGCAGCCCACCGGGCCCGGACAGGGCTGGCTACACCTTC. This codes for CASSPPGPDRAGYTF.